These 2 T cell receptor beta chains originate from one sample sequenced in a study of shared clonotypes between healthy human individuals. The method was immunoSEQ multiplex PCR; TCRdb's version includes in-frame clones alone and lacks a portion of them. The sample consists of some 1.5 million clones, 95% to 97% of them appearing once. The specimen was naive CD4+ T cells sorted from blood. Subset indicated: CD45RA+ positively selected. All receptors come from a young man in good health.

This rearrangement joins TRBV25-1 to TRBJ1-1, with D maybe TRBD1 (5 bases). This CDR3 comprises 13 residues. V gave up 7 bases and J gave up 1 base, with 10 bases separating them. The germline V gene encodes CDR1 MGHDK and CDR2 SYGVNS. The CDR3 region is CASIHTGNTEAFF. The CDR3 DNA sequence: TGTGCCAGCATCCACACAGGGAACACTGAAGCTTTCTTT.

This sequence joins TRBV5-1 and TRBJ2-7; 8 nucleotides match TRBD2. The V gene's germline CDR1 is SGHRS and CDR2 YFSETQ. V shed 0 bases, J shed 3 bases, and the junction held 8 bases outside the gene matches. CDR3 size: 16 residues. The DNA of the CDR3 is TGCGCCAGCAGCTTGGGCATCAGCGGGAGAGGCTACGAGCAGTACTTC. This codes for CASSLGISGRGYEQYF.